The text below deals with one TCR beta chain. This sample was taken from a study of blood T cell repertoires in COVID-19. At the level of the study: The United States, Italy and Spain were the sources of the acute and convalescent COVID-19 samples. Nucleic acid was either cDNA or gDNA, and it came from T cells, B-cell-depleted T cells, or PBMCs.

Assay: immunoSEQ multiplex PCR; the TCRdb copy retains only in-frame clones and omits some. The sample holds a few hundred thousand clones, about 90% seen once. The length of the CDR3 is 13 residues. CDR1 and CDR2 (germline): SNHLY, FYNNEI. V lost 7 bases, J lost 9 bases, and 8 bases stayed unmatched. This clonotype was sampled from a woman in her 30s who had recovered from COVID-19. This rearrangement joins TRBV2 to TRBJ2-1; 8 nucleotides line up with TRBD2. The sequenced material came from PBMCs or T cells enriched from blood (not recorded which). CDR3 sequence: CASNSGESGEQFF. As DNA, the CDR3 is TGTGCCAGCAATAGCGGGGAGTCTGGTGAGCAGTTCTTC.